The sequence of this TCR beta chain was determined in a study of blood T cell repertoires in COVID-19. About the research overall: Whether acute or convalescent, the COVID-19 samples came from the United States, Italy and Spain.

V shed 0 bases and J shed 0 bases, with 10 bases lying between them. The CDR3 runs to 17 residues. Germline loops: CDR1 SGDLS, CDR2 YYNGEE. Original processing notes: Amplification from reference gene primers served as the basis for estimated nucleated cell counts. Generated by immunoSEQ multiplex PCR, the TCRdb table keeps only in-frame clones and is missing some. V and J calls and clone size come straight from that table; D and trimming were deduced from the DNA. The sample carries a few hundred thousand clones, roughly 80% recorded once. The chain employs TRBV9 and TRBJ2-6, with D maybe TRBD2 (6 bases). The source is a human donor in a cohort sampled during active COVID-19. Sequenced material: peripheral blood. The CDR3 bases are TGTGCCAGCAGCGTAGGGGGGAGGAGCTCTGGGGCCAACGTCCTGACTTTC. Translation: CASSVGGRSSGANVLTF.